The entry below describes one T cell receptor (beta chain). This CDR3 is built from 17 residues. In germline, CDR1 is SGHDN, CDR2 FVKESK. V was clipped by 1 base and J by 0 bases, with 13 bases between them. This sample is drawn from a study of blood T cell repertoires in COVID-19. As handled by the study authors: Reference gene primers were amplified, and this amplification served to estimate nucleated cell counts. Produced via immunoSEQ multiplex PCR; TCRdb's table is partial and in-frame only. The V and J calls and clone size come from that table; D and trimming were worked out from the DNA. The table has about 84,000 clones, around three quarters seen once.

The chain uses TRBV14 and TRBJ2-1; a weak D match, TRBD1 (7 bases). Sequenced material: peripheral blood. The source of this sequence is a man aged 45-60 years with active or convalescent COVID-19. CDR3 sequence: CASSQAGGDSSYNEQFF. As DNA, the CDR3 is TGTGCCAGCAGCCAAGCAGGAGGGGACAGCTCCTACAATGAGCAGTTCTTC.